Detailed here is one T cell receptor (beta chain). This sample was taken from a study of cytomegalovirus exposure and HLA in healthy donors. As for the donors, each was a healthy bone marrow donor. PCR was performed using 60 Vbeta and 13 Jbeta primers. Repertoires were generated with immunoSEQ multiplex PCR, while TCRdb's copy carries only in-frame clones and drops some. The sample lists about 170,000 clones, roughly 81% occurring once. The CDR3 contains 13 residues. Per germline, CDR1 SEHNR and CDR2 FQNEAQ (reference sequence). Between the trimmed V and J ends, which lost 5 bases and 6 bases, there was a span of 11 bases.

This TCR was recovered from a man aged 25 to 40 in good health and CMV-seropositive. This sequence joins TRBV7-9 and TRBJ2-1; TRBD1 might be the D (6 bases). The sample comprised PBMCs. This CDR3 reads CASSPRGGNEQFF. In DNA, the CDR3 is TGTGCCAGCAGCCCTCGAGGGGGCAATGAGCAGTTCTTC.